The 12 T cell receptor beta chains in this list originate from one sample, sequenced in a study of response to subunit inactivated influenza vaccine. TCRdb fed the RT-PCR reads into MiXCR, producing one record per CDR3 protein. The sample yields hundreds of thousands of distinct CDR3 sequences, approximately 15% seen once. This sample comprised PBMCs from blood, obtained less than 15 days before vaccination. The receptors were sampled from a man in his fifties who received an inactivated influenza vaccine.

This clonotype was seen more than once but under ten times. This rearrangement joins TRBV12-3 or TRBV12-4 to TRBJ2-1, with 13 positions matching TRBD2. Trimming removed 3 bases from V and 7 bases from J; junction bases left unmatched: 6. The CDR3 has 16 residues. The CDR3 region is CASSLSGLAGWNEQFF. The DNA for the CDR3 is TGTGCCAGCAGTTTGTCGGGACTAGCGGGATGGAATGAGCAGTTCTTC.

This clonotype was detected only a few times. The chain has TRBV6-2 or TRBV6-3 and TRBJ2-7, with D tentatively TRBD1 (5 bases). The CDR3 is 14 amino acids. Trimming took off 7 bases at V and 0 bases at J, with 13 bases between the two ends. Germline CDR1 reads MNHEY; CDR2 reads SVGEGT. CDR3 sequence (DNA): TGTGCCAGCAAAGTGTCAGGGCTCTCCTACGAGCAGTACTTC. It translates to CASKVSGLSYEQYF.

The rearrangement joins TRBV6-1 to TRBJ2-7; D is undetermined. V lost 2 bases to trimming and J lost 3 bases, with 8 bases between them. The CDR3 is 13 amino acids. Germline CDR1 and CDR2: MNHNS and SASEGT. The CDR3 DNA sequence: TGTGCCAGCAGTGAAACCCACCGCTACGAGCAGTACTTC. This encodes CASSETHRYEQYF.

This clonotype was picked up a small number of times. The chain joins TRBV10-3 to TRBJ2-7, with D possibly matching TRBD1 (5 bases). V dropped 4 bases and J dropped 0 bases, with 10 bases sitting between them. The CDR3 has 14 amino acids. Germline V gene sequence: CDR1 ENHRY, CDR2 SYGVKD. CDR3: CAISVGQGSYEQYF. The DNA for the CDR3 is TGTGCCATCAGTGTGGGGCAGGGCTCCTACGAGCAGTACTTC.

The CDR3 DNA is TGTGCCAGCAGCCGGAACAGGGAAAACTACTCTGGGGCCAACGTCCTGACTTTC. Translated: CASSRNRENYSGANVLTF. This chain uses TRBV27 with TRBJ2-6; D may be TRBD1 (6 bases). CDR1 MNHEY and CDR2 SMNVEV come from the germline V gene (reference sequence). The CDR3 consists of 18 residues. V lost 6 bases and J lost 0, with 18 bases in between. The full variable domain, in which reference TRBV27 and TRBJ2-6 provide the parts outside the CDR3, is EAQVTQNPRYLITVTGKKLTVTCSQNMNHEYMSWYRQDPGLGLRQIYYSMNVEVTDKGDVPEGYKVSRKEKRNFPLILESPSPNQTSLYFCASSRNRENYSGANVLTFGAGSRLTVL.

The V gene is TRBV29-1, the J gene TRBJ2-1, with 7 bases lining up with TRBD2. After removal of 5 bases from V and 3 bases from J, the junction contained 4 bases not matched to a gene. The CDR3 is 13 residues long. Germline-derived CDR1 and CDR2 are SQVTM and ANQGSEA. In nucleotides, the CDR3 is TGCAGCGTTAAAGCGGGGTACTACAATGAGCAGTTCTTC. It translates to CSVKAGYYNEQFF.

This clonotype was seen many times. This rearrangement joins TRBV6-1 to TRBJ1-1; tentatively, D is TRBD1 (6 bases). This CDR3 is 14 amino acids long. Per germline, CDR1 MNHNS and CDR2 SASEGT. Trimming shortened V by 3 bases and J by 0 bases, and 8 bases separated the two germline ends. CDR3 DNA sequence: TGTGCCAGCAGTGAGACAGGACTGAACACTGAAGCTTTCTTT. It specifies CASSETGLNTEAFF.

The chain links TRBV18 to TRBJ2-7; 9 bases are shared with TRBD1. CDR1 and CDR2 (germline): KGHSH, LQKENI. CDR3 length: 15 residues. The junction had 11 bases not matched to a gene; V was cut back by 7 bases and J by 4 bases. The CDR3, as DNA: TGTGCCAGCTTTTCAAGCCGGGACAGGGTGTACGAGCAGTACTTC. It translates to CASFSSRDRVYEQYF.

This clonotype was counted between two and nine times. The V gene is TRBV10-2, the J gene TRBJ2-3, with TRBD2 identical over 9 bases. Per germline, CDR1 WSHSY and CDR2 SAAADI. V dropped 7 bases and J dropped 4; count of bases not matched to a gene: 6. This CDR3 spans 14 amino acids. CDR3 sequence: CASTSGRIPDTQYF. DNA of the CDR3: TGCGCCAGCACCAGCGGGAGGATTCCAGATACGCAGTATTTT.

This clonotype came up a few times. The chain is built from TRBV12-3 or TRBV12-4 and TRBJ2-3; D is perhaps TRBD1 or TRBD2 (6 bases each). Trimming took off 3 bases at V and 5 bases at J, with 15 bases between the two ends. The CDR3 extends over 15 amino acids. The CDR3 region has the DNA TGTGCCAGCAGTTTGTCCGGGGGCTACGGAGATACGCAGTATTTT. This codes for CASSLSGGYGDTQYF.

The CDR3 DNA is TGTGCCAGCTCACCAGTTTTCGAGGAGGCTGGCACCGGGGAGCTGTTTTTT. As protein: CASSPVFEEAGTGELFF. The chain joins TRBV18 to TRBJ2-2; D perhaps matches TRBD2 (5 bases). This CDR3 region has 17 residues. Germline assignment: CDR1 KGHSH and CDR2 LQKENI. Deletions cut 2 bases from V and 4 bases from J, with 17 bases between. Based on the CDR3 plus reference TRBV18 and TRBJ2-2, the full variable domain is NAGVMQNPRHLVRRRGQEARLRCSPMKGHSHVYWYRQLPEEGLKFMVYLQKENIIDESGMPKERFSAEFPKEGPSILRIQQVVRGDSAAYFCASSPVFEEAGTGELFFGEGSRLTVL.

This clonotype was picked up a small number of times. CDR3 coding DNA: TGTGCCAGCAGTAACAGAGGGACGGTTCCCTACGAGCAGTACTTC. Its protein is CASSNRGTVPYEQYF. The chain uses TRBV28 and TRBJ2-7, with D perhaps given as TRBD1 or TRBD2 (5 bases each). Trimming removed 5 bases from V and 2 bases from J, with 16 bases in between. The germline V gene has CDR1 MDHEN and CDR2 SYDVKM. The CDR3 is 15 amino acids.